This T cell receptor beta chain stems from a study of T cell responses to AZD1222 COVID-19 vaccine. Data came from immunoSEQ multiplex PCR; TCRdb stores just in-frame clones and leaves some out. The sample consists of 150,000 to 200,000 clones, about nine tenths of them appearing once. Study outcomes and limitations: Seropositivity was recorded at baseline in only six AZD1222 recipients. Donors in the cohort were predominantly white British and more often female, and clonal diversity was possibly underestimated.

From germline, CDR1 is LGHNA and CDR2 YNFKEQ. J was trimmed by 6 bases and V by 2 bases; bases with no gene match: 10. The CDR3 is 16 amino acids. Comment on this clone: Its antigen is undetermined.

The sample here was peripheral blood, taken on day 0 of AZD1222 vaccination. This receptor was taken from an adult in good health. V and J are TRBV4-2 and TRBJ1-2, with 9 bases aligning to TRBD1. CDR3 sequence reads: CASSQKSGTGPHGYTF. The CDR3 coding sequence is TGTGCCAGCAGCCAAAAGTCCGGGACAGGGCCTCATGGCTACACCTTC.